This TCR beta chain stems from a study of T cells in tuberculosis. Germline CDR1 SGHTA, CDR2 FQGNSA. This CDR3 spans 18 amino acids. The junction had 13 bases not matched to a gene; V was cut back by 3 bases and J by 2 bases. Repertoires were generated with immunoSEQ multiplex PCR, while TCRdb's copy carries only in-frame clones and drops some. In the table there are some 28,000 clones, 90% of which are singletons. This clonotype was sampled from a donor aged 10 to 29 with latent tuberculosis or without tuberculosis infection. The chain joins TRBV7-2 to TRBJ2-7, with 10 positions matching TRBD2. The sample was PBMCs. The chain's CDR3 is CASSFSILASGGTYEQYF. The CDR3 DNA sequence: TGTGCCAGCAGCTTCTCTATTTTGGCTAGCGGGGGAACCTACGAGCAGTACTTC.